The clone carrying this T cell receptor beta chain appeared once. These data are taken from a study of technical replicates of blood from several donors. TCRdb keeps only in-frame clones here, not all; method: immunoSEQ multiplex PCR. Here the sample spans over 80,000 clones, approximately 96% being singletons. Trimming cost V 8 bases and J 4 bases; bases outside gene matches: 15. The CDR3 spans 16 residues. The germline gives CDR1 SNHLY, CDR2 FYNNEI. The sample consisted of T cells isolated from PBMCs. This clonotype was obtained from a human donor in good health. The V gene is TRBV2, the J gene TRBJ2-3; 7 bases agree with TRBD2. The CDR3 nucleotides are TGTGCCAGCGCACCGGGGGGAGGGAGGGCCGCAGATACGCAGTATTTT. Translated, it gives CASAPGGGRAADTQYF. Based on the CDR3 plus reference TRBV2 and TRBJ2-3, the full variable domain is EPEVTQTPSHQVTQMGQEVILRCVPISNHLYFYWYRQILGQKVEFLVSFYNNEISEKSEIFDDQFSVERPDGSNFTLKIRSTKLEDSAMYFCASAPGGGRAADTQYFGPGTRLTVL.